A selection of T cell receptor beta chains follows, all from one sample in a study of OX40 agonist ivuxolimab in advanced cancers. Profiled with immunoSEQ multiplex PCR; TCRdb holds only in-frame clones, not every one. Here the sample spans 65,000 to 75,000 clones, roughly 89% being singletons. The specimen comprised CD4+ or CD8+ T cells sorted from blood, sampled in a trial of the OX40 agonist ivuxolimab. The receptors come from an adult with an advanced solid tumor such as melanoma, head and neck, liver or kidney cancer. Both conserved end residues are part of each CDR3. The D gene is left open where the match is weak. Not all rows give a size; the values are once, few, many and, for expanded clones, a class.

>NA|NA|TRBJ1-1|TRBV4-1
TGCGCCAGCAGCCAAGCAGGGGACCCCCGTGAAGCTTTCTTT
CASSQAGDPREAFF
>TRBD1|NA|TRBJ2-5|TRBV11-2
TGTGCCAGCAGCTTAGATCCAGGGGGTTTAGAGACCCAGTACTTC
CASSLDPGGLETQYF
>NA|NA|TRBJ2-3|TRBV6-6
TGTGCCAGCTTGAAAGAGAACACCAATACGCAGTATTTT
CASLKENTNTQYF
>TRBD1|once|TRBJ1-2|TRBV6-1
TGTGCCAGCAGTGGAGGGACAGGGGGCGCTCCCAACTATGGCTACACCTTC
CASSGGTGGAPNYGYTF
>TRBD1|NA|TRBJ1-6|TRBV5-1
TGCGCCAGCAGCCCGCCGGGACAGGGTAATTCACCCCTCCACTTT
CASSPPGQGNSPLHF
>NA|once|TRBJ2-1|TRBV7-8
TGTGCCAGCAGCTCCACCTCTGGGAAGGGGTTCGGCGAGCAGTTCTTC
CASSSTSGKGFGEQFF
>TRBD2|NA|TRBJ2-3|TRBV2
TGTGCCAGCATGGAGGCGGGGGGCAGCACAGATACGCAGTATTTT
CASMEAGGSTDTQYF
>NA|NA|TRBJ1-5|TRBV10-2
TGCGCCAGCAGTGAGTCCCACGGACAAAATCAGCCCCAGCATTTT
CASSESHGQNQPQHF
>NA|NA|TRBJ2-1|TRBV6-4
TGTGCCAGCAGTCAGGGCCCGTACAATGAGCAGTTCTTC
CASSQGPYNEQFF
>NA|NA|TRBJ1-6|TRBV30
TGTGCCTGGAGTAGGAACCCAGGCTCCTATAATTCACCCCTCCACTTT
CAWSRNPGSYNSPLHF
>NA|NA|TRBJ1-1|TRBV19
TGTGCCAGTAGTATGACGGGTTTCGGCGCTATGAACACTGAAGCTTTCTTT
CASSMTGFGAMNTEAFF
>NA|NA|TRBJ2-2|TRBV6-6
TGTGCCAGCAGGGCGGCCGGCGCGGGGTCCACCGGGGAGCTGTTTTTT
CASRAAGAGSTGELFF
>NA|NA|TRBJ1-5|TRBV9
TGTGCCAGCAGCGTAGATGGGGCGCGGGGGTATAGCAATCAGCCCCAGCATTTT
CASSVDGARGYSNQPQHF
>NA|NA|TRBJ2-3|TRBV19
TGTGCCAGTAGTAAAACTAGCACAGATACGCAGTATTTT
CASSKTSTDTQYF
>NA|NA|TRBJ2-5|TRBV25-1
TGTGCCAGCAGTGAATACGGTGGTCAAGAGACCCAGTACTTC
CASSEYGGQETQYF
>NA|NA|TRBJ2-6|TRBV14
TGTGCCAGCAGCCTAGGGTTTACTGGGGCCAACGTCCTGACTTTC
CASSLGFTGANVLTF
>NA|NA|TRBJ1-5|TRBV7-2
TGTGCCAGCAGCTTAGCGGGGTATAGCAATCAGCCCCAGCATTTT
CASSLAGYSNQPQHF
>NA|NA|TRBJ2-3|TRBV4-1
TGCGCCAGCAGCCAAGTCCCCGCTATTGGCGCAGATACGCAGTATTTT
CASSQVPAIGADTQYF
>NA|NA|TRBJ1-6|TRBV6-1
TGTGCCAGCAGTGAACACACAAATAATTCACCCCTCCACTTT
CASSEHTNNSPLHF
>TRBD1|once|TRBJ2-3|TRBV27
TGTGCCAGCAGTTTAGGGACAGGACTTGATACGCAGTATTTT
CASSLGTGLDTQYF
>NA|once|TRBJ1-1|TRBV6-5
TGTGCCAGCAGTTACTCGAGTTCTGGGAACACTGAAGCTTTCTTT
CASSYSSSGNTEAFF
>NA|NA|TRBJ1-4|TRBV2
TGTGCCAGCAGTGCTTGGAGGGTAGGCGAAAAACTGTTTTTT
CASSAWRVGEKLFF
>NA|NA|TRBJ2-1|TRBV7-2
TGTGCCAGCAGCTTAGCTGAAGAGCAGTTCTTC
CASSLAEEQFF
>NA|NA|TRBJ2-5|TRBV7-2
TGTGCCAGCAGCTTCAGGCTCCAAGAGACCCAGTACTTC
CASSFRLQETQYF
>NA|NA|TRBJ2-1|TRBV5-1
TGCGCCAGCAATATCATAGAAGCGGGGACAAATGAGCAGTTCTTC
CASNIIEAGTNEQFF
>NA|once|TRBJ2-3|TRBV7-9
TGTGCCAGCAGCTTAGCCACGGGCCGCACAGATACGCAGTATTTT
CASSLATGRTDTQYF